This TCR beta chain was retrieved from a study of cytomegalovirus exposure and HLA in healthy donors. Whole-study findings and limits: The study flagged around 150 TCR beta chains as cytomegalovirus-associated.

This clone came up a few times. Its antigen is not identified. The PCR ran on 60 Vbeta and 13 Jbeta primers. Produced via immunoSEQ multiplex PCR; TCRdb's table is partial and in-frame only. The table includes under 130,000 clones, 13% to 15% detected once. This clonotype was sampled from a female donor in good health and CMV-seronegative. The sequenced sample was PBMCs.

CDR3 in amino acids: CASTGFDEKLFF. Here the CDR3 DNA reads TGTGCCAGTACGGGTTTTGATGAAAAACTGTTTTTT. The chain is built from TRBV19 and TRBJ1-4; D not resolved. V was clipped by 7 bases and J by 6 bases, with 9 bases between them. The V gene's germline CDR1 is LNHDA and CDR2 SQIVND (reference sequence). The CDR3 length is 12 residues.